This record looks at one TCR beta chain sequence and its context. Its antigen is undetermined. Negative magnetic isolation gave CD8+ and CD4+ cells; FACS enriched CD8+ TEMRA. The data are from a study of CD8 T cells in Susac syndrome. As for the study in general: Patients with Susac syndrome were therapy-naive, on corticosteroids, or on intravenous immunoglobulin alone at blood draw.

RNA in amounts of about 0.5 to 1 ug was reverse transcribed with random hexamers. TCRdb ran MiXCR on the immunoSEQ multiplex PCR reads and lists one entry per CDR3 protein. The sample lists around 230,000 distinct CDR3 sequences, 90% to 96% occurring once. Study-wide points: There was no clonal expansion in the CD4+ T cell repertoires of Susac syndrome.

Germline V CDR1 and CDR2: SGHDN, FVKESK. The V and J ends lost 3 bases and 4 bases, in that order; junction bases with no gene match: 8. The CDR3 is 15 residues long. Sequencing was carried out using CD4+ T cells from PBMCs. This receptor was identified in a human donor with Susac syndrome. This chain joins TRBV14 and TRBJ1-2; 7 bases fit TRBD1. The CDR3 DNA reads as TGTGCCAGCAGCCACGAAAAGACAGGGTTCTATGGCTACACCTTC. Protein sequence: CASSHEKTGFYGYTF.